A single sample gave rise to the 12 T cell receptor beta chains below, sequenced in a study of OX40 agonist ivuxolimab in advanced cancers. Only in-frame clones appear in the TCRdb table, and some are missing; sequencing was by immunoSEQ multiplex PCR. The table has some 100,000 clones, about 93% seen once; the top ten hold 0.81%. This material consisted of CD4+ or CD8+ T cells sorted from blood, taken in a trial of the OX40 agonist ivuxolimab. Source of these receptors: an adult with an advanced solid tumor such as melanoma, head and neck, liver or kidney cancer.

The chain couples TRBV27 to TRBJ2-1; D is possibly TRBD2 (6 bases). The CDR3 contains 17 residues. V was shortened by 2 bases and J by 5 bases, with 19 bases between the two germline ends. The germline V gene has CDR1 MNHEY and CDR2 SMNVEV (reference sequence). Here the CDR3 reads CASSLITPGVSNNEQFF. The CDR3 region has the DNA TGTGCCAGCAGTTTAATAACCCCGGGGGTATCGAACAATGAGCAGTTCTTC.

For the CDR3, the DNA is TGTGCCTGGAGCCGGGACTTATCCTACGAGCAGTACTTC. This encodes CAWSRDLSYEQYF. The V gene is TRBV30, the J gene TRBJ2-7, with a weak D call TRBD2 (6 bases). V gave up 3 bases and J gave up 1 base, with 10 bases separating them. This CDR3 region has 13 residues. Germline loops: CDR1 GTSNPN, CDR2 SVGIG (reference sequence).

The rearrangement links TRBV29-1 to TRBJ1-3, with unresolved D. The V end lost 7 bases, the J end lost 0 bases, and 10 bases lay between the germline ends. The germline CDR1 and CDR2 sequences are SQVTM and ANQGSEA. This CDR3 contains 13 residues. The CDR3 DNA reads TGCAGCGCCAGCAAGGGCTCTGGAAACACCATATATTTT. Residues: CSASKGSGNTIYF.

The chain has TRBV7-3 and TRBJ2-2; D unclear. This CDR3 spans 14 amino acids. The V and J ends lost 5 bases and 1 base respectively, with 8 bases between them. CDR1 is SGHTA and CDR2 is FQGTGA in the germline V gene. The CDR3 reads CASSPYVNTGELFF. The CDR3 coding sequence is TGTGCCAGCAGCCCGTACGTGAACACCGGGGAGCTGTTTTTT.

This chain connects TRBV19 to TRBJ2-4, with TRBD1 matching 7 bases. The CDR3 is 16 residues long. From germline, CDR1 is LNHDA and CDR2 SQIVND (reference sequence). The junction had 4 bases not matched to a gene; V was cut back by 2 bases and J by 0 bases. Here the CDR3 DNA reads TGTGCCAGTAGTATACTCGACAGGGTAGCCAAAAACATTCAGTACTTC. Its translation is CASSILDRVAKNIQYF. The entire variable domain, with the rest obtained from reference TRBV19 and TRBJ2-4, is as follows: DGGITQSPKYLFRKEGQNVTLSCEQNLNHDAMYWYRQDPGQGLRLIYYSQIVNDFQKGDIAEGYSVSREKKESFPLTVTSAQKNPTAFYLCASSILDRVAKNIQYFGAGTRLSVL.

The CDR3 loop is CASSSGLAGVLYQETQYF. The CDR3 DNA reads TGTGCCAGCAGCTCGGGACTAGCGGGAGTGCTGTACCAAGAGACCCAGTACTTC. V usage is TRBV5-5 and J usage is TRBJ2-5, with TRBD2 matching 14 bases. V was pared by 3 bases and J by 0 bases, with 7 bases of the junction left unmatched. The CDR3 consists of 18 residues. The V gene's germline CDR1 is SGHKS and CDR2 YYEKEE (reference sequence).

The chain recombines TRBV7-2 with TRBJ2-7; 8 bases are a match to TRBD2. The CDR3 is made up of 15 amino acids. Per the germline V gene, CDR1 is SGHTA and CDR2 is FQGNSA. Germline trimming cut 4 bases from V and 2 bases from J; bases unmatched to any gene: 7. The DNA for the CDR3 is TGTGCCAGCAGCTGGTTAACGGGAGGGCCCTACGAGCAGTACTTC. Translating it yields CASSWLTGGPYEQYF.

This clone was seen once. The chain carries TRBV6-1 and TRBJ1-5; TRBD1 is a possible D gene (6 bases). Germline V gene sequence: CDR1 MNHNS, CDR2 SASEGT. The CDR3 runs to 15 residues. Trimming took off 6 bases at V and 2 bases at J, with 14 bases between the two ends. CDR3 sequence reads: CASRRGRGGNQPQHF. CDR3 nucleotides: TGTGCCAGCAGAAGGGGGAGAGGCGGCAATCAGCCCCAGCATTTT.

This clone was counted a single time. The V and J genes are TRBV11-1 and TRBJ2-7; 7 bases are shared with TRBD2. CDR1 SGHAT and CDR2 FQDESV come from the germline V gene (reference sequence). The CDR3 runs 14 residues. Trimming took 5 bases from V and 8 from J; bases not matched to a gene: 12. The CDR3 nucleotides are TGTGCCAGCAGCCCCGATCTAGCGGCTAATCAGCAGTACTTC. It codes for CASSPDLAANQQYF.

The sample holds one count of this clone. The chain uses TRBV11-3 and TRBJ2-1; D is possibly TRBD2 (5 bases). The CDR3 has 12 amino acids. Germline V gene sequence: CDR1 SGHNT, CDR2 YENEEA. Trimming stripped 8 bases from V and 12 bases from J, with 17 bases between. DNA for the CDR3: TGTGCCAGCCTTGGAGTCGCGGGCGGGCAGTTCTTC. Its translation: CASLGVAGGQFF.

The rearrangement links TRBV6-4 to TRBJ2-7; 11 bases align to TRBD2. With 5 bases clipped from V and 1 base from J, the junction kept 4 bases outside the gene matches. The CDR3 has 15 residues. The germline V gene encodes CDR1 MRHNA and CDR2 SNTAGT. Here the CDR3 reads CASSRLAGQSYEQYF. As DNA, the CDR3 is TGTGCCAGCAGTAGACTAGCGGGGCAGTCCTACGAGCAGTACTTC.

This clone appeared once. The rearrangement uses TRBV7-2 and TRBJ2-5, with D possibly TRBD2 on 7 matching bases. The germline V gene encodes CDR1 SGHTA and CDR2 FQGNSA. The V gene lost 5 bases and the J gene lost 1 base, with 14 bases spanning the gap. CDR3 size: 15 residues. This CDR3 reads CASSLQGGGQETQYF. CDR3 DNA: TGTGCCAGCAGCCTACAGGGAGGGGGCCAAGAGACCCAGTACTTC.